Listed below are T cell receptor beta chains from one sample, sequenced in a study of T cell responses to AZD1222 COVID-19 vaccine. Profiling relied on immunoSEQ multiplex PCR, and the TCRdb table lists in-frame clones only, not all of them. The table shows 95,000 to 150,000 clones, with around 90% occurring only once. Sequenced here: peripheral blood, sampled on day 0 of AZD1222 vaccination. The receptors originated from an adult in good health. Each CDR3 is given with its conserved first and last residue. D genes are given only for firm matches. The size of a clone is reported for some rows only, either as once, few or many, or as a class for expanded clones.

v_call	cdr3_length	clone_size	j_call	d_call	cdr3_aa	cdr3_nt
TRBV6-2/TRBV6-3	15	.	TRBJ1-5	.	CASTPTGRGNQPQHF	TGTGCCAGCACCCCGACAGGAAGGGGCAATCAGCCCCAGCATTTT
TRBV19	15	once	TRBJ2-1	TRBD2	CASIRRGSSYNEQFF	TGTGCCAGTATACGGCGGGGGAGCTCCTACAATGAGCAGTTCTTC
TRBV4-2	14	.	TRBJ1-5	.	CASSQGAGNQPQHF	TGTGCCAGCAGCCAAGGGGCAGGGAATCAGCCCCAGCATTTT
TRBV6-5	13	.	TRBJ1-2	.	CASSRGAVRGYTF	TGTGCCAGCAGCCGAGGGGCCGTCCGGGGCTACACCTTC
TRBV12-5	15	.	TRBJ2-1	.	CASAPGGGPYNEQFF	TGTGCTAGTGCCCCAGGAGGGGGCCCCTACAATGAGCAGTTCTTC
TRBV12-3/TRBV12-4	13	.	TRBJ1-2	.	CASSLARQGPYTF	TGTGCCAGCAGTTTAGCGCGGCAAGGGCCCTACACCTTC
TRBV7-2	15	few	TRBJ1-3	.	CASSLRQPSGNTIYF	TGTGCCAGCAGCTTGCGACAACCCTCTGGAAACACCATATATTTT
TRBV5-1	13	.	TRBJ1-2	.	CASSSGPTGGYTF	TGCGCCAGCAGCTCGGGACCGACCGGCGGCTACACCTTC
TRBV5-4	16	once	TRBJ2-7	.	CASSPRGGASSYEQYF	TGTGCCAGCTCACCTCGTGGGGGGGCCAGCTCCTACGAGCAGTACTTC
TRBV6-2/TRBV6-3	15	.	TRBJ2-1	.	CASSPLGSSYNEQFF	TGTGCCAGCAGTCCCCTTGGGAGCTCCTACAATGAGCAGTTCTTC
TRBV7-9	18	.	TRBJ2-7	TRBD1	CASSLVDRFKFSSYEQYF	TGTGCCAGCAGCTTAGTGGACAGGTTCAAGTTTAGCTCCTACGAGCAGTACTTC